Following are 9 T cell receptor beta chains from one sample sequenced in a study of cytomegalovirus exposure and HLA in healthy donors (dated by TCRdb to 2017 to 2019). Library prep was done by the immunoSEQ multiplex PCR assay. The multiplex PCR relied on a mix of 60 forward primers for TCR Vbeta segments and 13 reverse primers for TCR Jbeta segments. Imported from immuneACCESS, the table was reduced by TCRdb to in-frame sequences with V and J called. These copies leave out some clones; in studies compared against another copy, an unresolved V gene accounts for under half, and the cause of the remainder is not known. The sample contains about 120,000 clones, about 85% of them found a single time. Together, the top ten hold under 5% of the sample. Sequencing input: PBMCs. All receptors derive from a young man in good health and CMV-seropositive.

The chain links TRBV5-1 to TRBJ2-2; D is ambiguous. With 0 bases removed from V and 6 bases from J, the gap between germline ends came to 6 bases. The CDR3 consists of 13 residues. Germline CDR1 is SGHRS and CDR2 is YFSETQ. In DNA form, the CDR3 reads TGCGCCAGCAGCTTGGCTTGGCCCGGGGAGCTGTTTTTT. Its protein is CASSLAWPGELFF.

In this sample, this clone turned up once. This chain joins TRBV29-1 and TRBJ2-7, with TRBD1 matching 9 bases. Per germline, CDR1 SQVTM and CDR2 ANQGSEA. The CDR3 spans 14 residues. V gave up 7 bases and J gave up 2 bases; unmatched junction bases: 9. This CDR3 is CSARDRGEAYEQYF. The CDR3 DNA is TGCAGCGCCCGAGACAGGGGGGAAGCCTACGAGCAGTACTTC.

This sequence joins TRBV7-8 and TRBJ1-2; D is ambiguous. CDR1 is SGHVS, CDR2 FQNEAQ, per germline. This CDR3 is built from 13 residues. Trimming stripped 3 bases from V and 2 bases from J, with 7 bases between. CDR3 nucleotide sequence: TGTGCCAGCAGCTTGGCCATAAACTATGGCTACACCTTC. It specifies CASSLAINYGYTF.

This clone is a singleton in its sample. CDR3 sequence reads: CASSRDRGYEKLFF. In DNA form, the CDR3 reads TGTGCCAGCAGTCGGGACAGGGGCTATGAAAAACTGTTTTTT. V usage is TRBV27 and J usage is TRBJ1-4; 10 bases fit TRBD1. Trimming removed 5 bases from V and 6 bases from J; junction bases left unmatched: 3. CDR1 is MNHEY and CDR2 is SMNVEV in the germline V gene (reference sequence). The CDR3 sequence is 14 residues long.

In its sample, this clone was seen a few times. The CDR3 loop is CAISDTGDTEAFF. CDR3 bases: TGTGCCATCAGTGATACCGGGGACACTGAAGCTTTCTTT. The rearrangement joins TRBV10-3 to TRBJ1-1; D unresolved. The ends were cut back, 3 bases at V and 3 bases at J, with 8 bases in the middle. This CDR3 is built from 13 residues. Germline loops: CDR1 ENHRY, CDR2 SYGVKD.

This clone is a singleton in its sample. V is TRBV10-2 and J is TRBJ2-1, with 9 bases lining up with TRBD2. Germline lookup yields CDR1 WSHSY and CDR2 SAAADI. This CDR3 region has 14 residues. The junction had 8 bases not matched to a gene; V was cut back by 6 bases and J by 8 bases. This CDR3 is CASRDSGSVDEQFF. Here the CDR3 DNA reads TGCGCCAGCAGAGATAGCGGGAGTGTAGATGAGCAGTTCTTC.

J is TRBJ1-1 and V is TRBV19; TRBD1 might be the D (6 bases). Germline V gene lookup returns CDR1 LNHDA and CDR2 SQIVND (reference sequence). The CDR3 consists of 14 residues. The V and J ends lost 4 bases and 3 bases respectively, with 12 bases between them. CDR3 nucleotide sequence: TGTGCCAGTAGTACGCGCGAGGGGGACACTGAAGCTTTCTTT. This codes for CASSTREGDTEAFF.

The chain carries TRBV25-1 and TRBJ2-3; D unresolved. The germline V and J ends were trimmed by 2 bases and 5 bases, with 5 bases remaining between them. The CDR3 is 12 residues long. Germline loops: CDR1 MGHDK, CDR2 SYGVNS. CDR3 in amino acids: CASSEVRDTQYF. As DNA, the CDR3 is TGTGCCAGCAGTGAAGTCAGAGATACGCAGTATTTT.

The chain combines TRBV6-5 with TRBJ1-5; the match to TRBD1 covers 8 bases. The J segment lost 1 base and the V segment lost 5 bases, leaving 4 bases of the junction unmatched. The germline CDR1 and CDR2 sequences are MNHEY and SVGAGI. This CDR3 spans 15 amino acids. CDR3 nucleotides: TGTGCCAGCAGTGGGAACAGGGGGAGCAATCAGCCCCAGCATTTT. Translated: CASSGNRGSNQPQHF.